This TCR beta chain was sequenced for a study of Ad26.COV2.S vaccination and SARS-CoV-2 variants. For the study at large: As a participant in COV1001, the donor was in the Ad26.COV2.S trial arm. In the study, Ad26.COV2.S was injected intramuscularly once, or twice 56 days apart. General study findings and limits: Vaccine recipients and placebo recipients showed similar non-spike TCR breadth.

To note about this clone: Its target is unknown.

Generated by immunoSEQ multiplex PCR, the TCRdb table keeps only in-frame clones and is missing some. The data contain a few hundred thousand clones, around nine tenths of them seen just once; the ten biggest clones take up 10% to 15%. As for treatment: roughly 18 received Ad26.COV2.S at low or high dose, single or two shots; several received placebo; per-sample allocation not given. After the first vaccine or placebo injection, samples were drawn on day 63. Vaccination employed an Ad26 vector expressing the Wuhan-strain SARS-CoV-2 spike. CDR1 and CDR2 from the germline V gene are SGHVS and FQNEAQ. V dropped 8 bases and J dropped 2; count of bases not matched to a gene: 15. This CDR3 spans 17 amino acids.

The J gene is TRBJ1-3, the V gene TRBV7-8; 7 bases map to TRBD1. This sequence was found in a person between 18 and 59 years old who received the Ad26.COV2.S COVID-19 vaccine or a placebo. This specimen consisted of peripheral blood, obtained in a trial of Ad26.COV2.S vaccine versus placebo. The chain's CDR3 is CASAPRSGGTPGNTIYF. CDR3 coding DNA: TGTGCCAGCGCCCCGCGATCAGGGGGAACGCCTGGAAACACCATATATTTT.